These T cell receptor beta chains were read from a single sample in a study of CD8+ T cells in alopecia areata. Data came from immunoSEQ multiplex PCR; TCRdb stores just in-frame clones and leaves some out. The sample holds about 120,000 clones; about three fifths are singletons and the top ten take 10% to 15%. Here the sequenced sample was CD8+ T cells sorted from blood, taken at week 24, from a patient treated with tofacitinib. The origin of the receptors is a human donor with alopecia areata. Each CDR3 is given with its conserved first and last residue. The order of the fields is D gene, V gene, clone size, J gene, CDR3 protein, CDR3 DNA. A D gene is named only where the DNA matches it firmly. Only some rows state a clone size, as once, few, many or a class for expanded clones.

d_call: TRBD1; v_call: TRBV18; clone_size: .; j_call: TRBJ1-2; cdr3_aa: CASSDRPYGYTF; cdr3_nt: TGTGCCAGCTCGGACAGGCCGTATGGCTACACCTTC
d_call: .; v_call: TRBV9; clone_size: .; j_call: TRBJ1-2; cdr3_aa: CASSAGTANGYTF; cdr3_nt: TGTGCCAGCAGCGCCGGGACCGCTAATGGCTACACCTTC
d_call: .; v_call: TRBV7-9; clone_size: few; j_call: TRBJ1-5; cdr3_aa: CASSLMGGTRDISNQPQHF; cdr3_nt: TGTGCCAGCAGCTTAATGGGCGGAACTCGGGACATTAGCAATCAGCCCCAGCATTTT
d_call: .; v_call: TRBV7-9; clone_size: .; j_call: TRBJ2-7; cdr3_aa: CASSTDSYEQYF; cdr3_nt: TGTGCCAGCAGCACAGACAGCTACGAGCAGTACTTC
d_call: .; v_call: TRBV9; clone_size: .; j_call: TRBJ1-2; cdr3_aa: CASSDGVYGYTF; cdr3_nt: TGTGCCAGCAGCGACGGAGTCTATGGCTACACCTTC
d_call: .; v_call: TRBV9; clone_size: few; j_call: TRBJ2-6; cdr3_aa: CASSVATRTGANVLTF; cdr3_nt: TGTGCCAGCAGCGTAGCTACGAGGACTGGGGCCAACGTCCTGACTTTC
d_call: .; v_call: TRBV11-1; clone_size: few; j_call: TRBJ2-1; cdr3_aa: CASSLGNEQFF; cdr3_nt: TGTGCCAGCAGCTTAGGCAATGAGCAGTTCTTC
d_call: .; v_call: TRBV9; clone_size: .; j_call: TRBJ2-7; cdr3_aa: CASSVGTDSYEQYF; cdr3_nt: TGTGCCAGCAGCGTAGGGACTGATTCCTACGAGCAGTACTTC
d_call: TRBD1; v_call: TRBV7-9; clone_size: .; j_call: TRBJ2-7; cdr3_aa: CASSPGQGAVEQYF; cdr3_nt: TGTGCCAGCAGCCCCGGGCAGGGGGCCGTCGAGCAGTACTTC
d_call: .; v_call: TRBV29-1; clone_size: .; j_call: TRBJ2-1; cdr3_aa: CSVEVGSNEQFF; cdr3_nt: TGCAGCGTTGAGGTGGGGAGCAATGAGCAGTTCTTC
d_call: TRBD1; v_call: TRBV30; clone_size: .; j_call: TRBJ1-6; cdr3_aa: CAWSAGQGRAPLHF; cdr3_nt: TGTGCCTGGAGTGCCGGACAGGGTAGGGCACCCCTCCACTTT
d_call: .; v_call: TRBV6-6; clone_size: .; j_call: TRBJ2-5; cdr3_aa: CASSPSTEYQETQYF; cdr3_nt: TGTGCCAGCAGTCCATCTACAGAGTACCAAGAGACCCAGTACTTC
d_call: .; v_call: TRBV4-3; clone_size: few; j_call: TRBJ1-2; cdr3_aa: CASSPSENPPPYGYTF; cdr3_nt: TGCGCCAGCAGCCCCAGTGAAAACCCGCCCCCCTATGGCTACACCTTC
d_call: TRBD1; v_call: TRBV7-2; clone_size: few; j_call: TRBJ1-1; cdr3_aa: CASSSWTGGFTEAFF; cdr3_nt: TGTGCCAGCAGCTCCTGGACAGGGGGGTTTACTGAAGCTTTCTTT
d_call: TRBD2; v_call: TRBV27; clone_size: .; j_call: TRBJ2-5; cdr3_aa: CASSQGTSGGGETQYF; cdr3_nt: TGTGCCAGCAGCCAAGGGACTAGCGGGGGGGGAGAGACCCAGTACTTC
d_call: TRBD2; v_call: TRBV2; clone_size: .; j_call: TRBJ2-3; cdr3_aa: CARLAGATDTQYF; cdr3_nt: TGTGCCAGACTAGCGGGGGCCACAGATACGCAGTATTTT
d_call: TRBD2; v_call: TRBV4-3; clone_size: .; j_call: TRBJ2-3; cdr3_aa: CASSQPSGGGDTQYF; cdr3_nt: TGCGCCAGCAGCCAACCTAGTGGGGGAGGGGATACGCAGTATTTT
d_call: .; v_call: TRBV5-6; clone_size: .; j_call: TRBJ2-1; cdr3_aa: CASSFGFNEQFF; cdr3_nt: TGTGCCAGCAGCTTTGGGTTCAATGAGCAGTTCTTC
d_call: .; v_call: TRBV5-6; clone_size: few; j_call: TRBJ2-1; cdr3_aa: CASSQGGWLKGNEQFF; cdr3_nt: TGTGCCAGCAGCCAAGGGGGTTGGCTGAAGGGCAATGAGCAGTTCTTC
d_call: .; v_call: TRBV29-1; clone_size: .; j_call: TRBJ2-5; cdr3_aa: CSASGTWTETQYF; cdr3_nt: TGCAGCGCATCCGGGACGTGGACAGAGACCCAGTACTTC
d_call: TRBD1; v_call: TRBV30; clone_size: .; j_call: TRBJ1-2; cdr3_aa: CAWTEWDSRYTF; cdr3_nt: TGTGCCTGGACTGAGTGGGACAGCCGCTACACCTTC
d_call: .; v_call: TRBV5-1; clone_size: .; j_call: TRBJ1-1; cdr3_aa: CASRSKAFF; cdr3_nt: TGCGCCAGCAGATCGAAAGCTTTCTTT
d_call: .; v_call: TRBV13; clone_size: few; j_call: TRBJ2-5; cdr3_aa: CASSRGRDGNQETQYF; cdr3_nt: TGTGCCAGCAGCCGGGGCCGGGACGGAAACCAAGAGACCCAGTACTTC
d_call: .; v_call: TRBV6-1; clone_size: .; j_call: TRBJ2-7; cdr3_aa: CASSDDRLFYEQYF; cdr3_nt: TGTGCCAGCAGTGACGACAGACTTTTCTACGAGCAGTACTTC
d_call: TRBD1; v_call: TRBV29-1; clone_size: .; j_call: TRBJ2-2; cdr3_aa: CSVEDRDGAGELFF; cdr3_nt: TGCAGCGTAGAGGACAGGGATGGGGCCGGGGAGCTGTTTTTT
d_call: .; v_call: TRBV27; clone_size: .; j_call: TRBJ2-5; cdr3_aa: CASSLLGAQETQYF; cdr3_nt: TGTGCCAGCAGTTTATTGGGCGCGCAAGAGACCCAGTACTTC
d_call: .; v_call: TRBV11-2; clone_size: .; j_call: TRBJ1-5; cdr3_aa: CASSNTGQGGNQPQHF; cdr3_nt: TGTGCCAGCAGTAATACAGGGCAGGGCGGCAATCAGCCCCAGCATTTT
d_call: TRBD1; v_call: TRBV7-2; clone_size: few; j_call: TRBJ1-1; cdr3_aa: CASSLAQGVNTEAFF; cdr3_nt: TGTGCCAGCAGCTTAGCCCAGGGGGTGAACACTGAAGCTTTCTTT
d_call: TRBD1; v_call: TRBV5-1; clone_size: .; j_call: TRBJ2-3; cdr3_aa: CASSTRDRATDTQYF; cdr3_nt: TGCGCCAGCAGCACCCGGGACAGGGCCACAGATACGCAGTATTTT
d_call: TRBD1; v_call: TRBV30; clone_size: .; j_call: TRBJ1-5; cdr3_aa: CAWATGALSNQPQHF; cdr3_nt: TGTGCCTGGGCTACAGGGGCTTTAAGCAATCAGCCCCAGCATTTT
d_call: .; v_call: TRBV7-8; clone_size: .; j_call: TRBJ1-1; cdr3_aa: CASSPGLLGTEAFF; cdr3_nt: TGTGCCAGCAGCCCGGGACTGTTAGGCACTGAAGCTTTCTTT
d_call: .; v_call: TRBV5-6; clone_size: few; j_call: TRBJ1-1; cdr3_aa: CASSLEGVWTEAFF; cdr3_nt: TGTGCCAGCAGCTTGGAGGGGGTATGGACTGAAGCTTTCTTT
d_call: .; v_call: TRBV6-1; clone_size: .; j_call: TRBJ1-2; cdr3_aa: CASSEYENYYGYTF; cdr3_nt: TGTGCCAGCAGTGAATATGAAAACTACTATGGCTACACCTTC
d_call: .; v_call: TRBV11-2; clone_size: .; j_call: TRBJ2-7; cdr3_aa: CASSLDGGGSYEQYF; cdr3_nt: TGTGCCAGCAGCTTAGATGGCGGAGGCTCCTACGAGCAGTACTTC
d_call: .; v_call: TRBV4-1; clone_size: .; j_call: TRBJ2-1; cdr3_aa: CASSQDPAGAGDEQFF; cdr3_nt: TGCGCCAGCAGCCAAGATCCCGCGGGGGCCGGGGATGAGCAGTTCTTC
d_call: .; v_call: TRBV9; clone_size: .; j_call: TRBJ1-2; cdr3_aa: CASSLLGNYGYTF; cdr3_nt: TGTGCCAGCAGCCTCTTGGGTAACTATGGCTACACCTTC
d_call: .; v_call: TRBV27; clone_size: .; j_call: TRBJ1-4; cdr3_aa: CASSLGPGGTNEKLFF; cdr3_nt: TGTGCCAGCAGTTTGGGGCCGGGGGGTACTAATGAAAAACTGTTTTTT
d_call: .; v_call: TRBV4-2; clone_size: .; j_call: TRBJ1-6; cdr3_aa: CASSQDSGSPLHF; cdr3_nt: TGTGCCAGCAGCCAAGACAGTGGTTCACCCCTCCACTTT
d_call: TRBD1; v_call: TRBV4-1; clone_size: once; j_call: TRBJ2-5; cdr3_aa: CASSQTGGVGKTQYF; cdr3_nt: TGCGCCAGCAGCCAAACAGGGGGCGTCGGTAAGACCCAGTACTTC
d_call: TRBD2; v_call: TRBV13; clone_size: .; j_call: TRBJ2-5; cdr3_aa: CASSLTSGGAVTQYF; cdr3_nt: TGTGCCAGCAGCTTAACTAGCGGGGGGGCTGTGACCCAGTACTTC
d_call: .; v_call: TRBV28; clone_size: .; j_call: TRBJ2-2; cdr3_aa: CASNLDSGGELFF; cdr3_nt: TGTGCCAGCAATCTGGACTCAGGCGGGGAGCTGTTTTTT
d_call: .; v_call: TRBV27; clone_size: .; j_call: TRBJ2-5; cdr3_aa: CASSFWGTQETQYF; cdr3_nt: TGTGCCAGCAGTTTTTGGGGAACCCAAGAGACCCAGTACTTC
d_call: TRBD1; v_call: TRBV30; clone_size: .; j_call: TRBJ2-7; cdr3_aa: CAWTGTGVREQYF; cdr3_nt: TGTGCCTGGACCGGGACAGGGGTTCGCGAGCAGTACTTC
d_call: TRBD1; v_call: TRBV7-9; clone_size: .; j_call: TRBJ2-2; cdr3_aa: CASSSQGSGTTGELFF; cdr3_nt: TGTGCCAGCAGCTCACAGGGGAGTGGGACCACCGGGGAGCTGTTTTTT
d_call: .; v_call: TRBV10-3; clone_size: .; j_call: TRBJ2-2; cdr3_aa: CAISEVPLNTGELFF; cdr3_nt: TGTGCCATCAGTGAAGTCCCCCTGAACACCGGGGAGCTGTTTTTT
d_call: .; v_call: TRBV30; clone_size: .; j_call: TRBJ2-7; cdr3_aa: CAWSVLSVYEQYF; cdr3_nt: TGTGCCTGGAGTGTACTCAGTGTCTACGAGCAGTACTTC
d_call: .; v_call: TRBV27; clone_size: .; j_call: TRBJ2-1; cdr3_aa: CASSLVGPYNEQFF; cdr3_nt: TGTGCCAGCAGTTTAGTGGGACCCTACAATGAGCAGTTCTTC
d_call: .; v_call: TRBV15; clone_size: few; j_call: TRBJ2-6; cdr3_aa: CATSRDRGTGANVLTF; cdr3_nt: TGTGCCACCAGCAGAGATAGGGGAACTGGGGCCAACGTCCTGACTTTC
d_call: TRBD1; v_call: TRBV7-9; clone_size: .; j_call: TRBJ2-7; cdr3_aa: CASSFSDRELYEQYF; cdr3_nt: TGTGCCAGCAGCTTCAGTGACAGGGAGTTATACGAGCAGTACTTC
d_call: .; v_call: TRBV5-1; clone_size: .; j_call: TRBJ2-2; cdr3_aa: CASSLAGVNTGELFF; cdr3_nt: TGCGCCAGCAGCTTGGCTGGGGTTAACACCGGGGAGCTGTTTTTT
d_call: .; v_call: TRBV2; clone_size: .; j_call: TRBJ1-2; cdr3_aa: CASSHPGSPPYGYTF; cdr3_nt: TGTGCCAGCAGTCACCCGGGCAGTCCTCCCTATGGCTACACCTTC
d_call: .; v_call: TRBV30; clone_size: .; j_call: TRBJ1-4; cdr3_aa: CAWSWSHEKLFF; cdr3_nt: TGTGCCTGGAGTTGGTCTCATGAAAAACTGTTTTTT
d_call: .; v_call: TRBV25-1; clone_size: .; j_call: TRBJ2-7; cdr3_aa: CASSEPGAQEQYF; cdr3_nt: TGTGCCAGCAGTGAACCGGGGGCGCAAGAGCAGTACTTC